Detailed here is one T cell receptor (beta chain). In the original workflow: Reference gene primer amplification in the assay estimated nucleated cell counts. Method: immunoSEQ multiplex PCR; TCRdb's copy keeps in-frame clones and lacks some. For V, J and clone size, that table is used; D and trimming come from the DNA. The sample has some 39,000 clones; 85% are singletons. V lost 0 bases, J lost 8 bases, and 9 bases lay in between. CDR3 length: 13 amino acids. CDR1 is SGDLS, CDR2 YYNGEE, per germline. This entry comes from a study of blood T cell repertoires in COVID-19. Study background: There were acute and convalescent COVID-19 samples, and they came from the United States, Italy and Spain. T cells, B-cell-depleted T cells, or PBMCs supplied cDNA or gDNA.

The TCR sequence derives from a man aged 55 to 70 with acute or convalescent COVID-19. The sample consisted of peripheral blood. The V and J genes are TRBV9 and TRBJ1-5, with D maybe TRBD1 (5 bases). This chain's CDR3 is CASSVGTREPQHF. As DNA, the CDR3 is TGTGCCAGCAGCGTAGGGACCAGGGAGCCCCAGCATTTT.